This T cell receptor (beta chain) was recorded in a study of cytomegalovirus exposure and HLA in healthy donors. Study-wide background: A previous analysis identified approximately 110 million unique TCR beta sequences derived from about 180 million T cells. The study placed around 85% of its approximately 430 genotyped donors in the Caucasian-associated ancestry cluster.

Regarding this clone: The antigen remains unidentified.

This CDR3 is built from 15 residues. Trimming pared 3 bases from V and 1 base from J, leaving 9 bases between. Germline V gene data show CDR1 as MNHEY and CDR2 as SMNVEV (reference sequence). Study-wide results and limits: With further analysis later on, most CMV-associated TCR beta chains appeared HLA-restricted. Researchers catalogued 150 or so TCR beta chains as cytomegalovirus-associated.

PCR employed 60 Vbeta and 13 Jbeta primers. This table comes from immunoSEQ multiplex PCR, and its TCRdb copy is limited to in-frame clones, with some not included. The sample comprises around 170,000 clones, around 78% of which are singletons, and 1.5% to 1.8% rests with the top ten. The sequenced sample consisted of PBMCs. This sequence originates from a man in his forties or fifties in good health and CMV-seronegative. The gene calls are TRBV27 and TRBJ2-2; D not resolved. The CDR3 here is CASSFWQKNTGELFF. The CDR3 DNA is TGTGCCAGCAGTTTCTGGCAGAAGAACACCGGGGAGCTGTTTTTT.